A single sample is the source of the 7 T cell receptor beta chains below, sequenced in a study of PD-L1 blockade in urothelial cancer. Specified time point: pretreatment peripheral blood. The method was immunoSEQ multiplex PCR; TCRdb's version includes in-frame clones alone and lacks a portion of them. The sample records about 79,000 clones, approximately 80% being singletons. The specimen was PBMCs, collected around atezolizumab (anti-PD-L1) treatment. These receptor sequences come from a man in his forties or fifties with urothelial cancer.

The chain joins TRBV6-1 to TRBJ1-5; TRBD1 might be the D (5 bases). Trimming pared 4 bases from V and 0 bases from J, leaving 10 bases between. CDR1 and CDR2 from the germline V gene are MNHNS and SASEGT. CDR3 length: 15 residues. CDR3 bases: TGTGCCAGCAGTGCTATGACAGATAGCAATCAGCCCCAGCATTTT. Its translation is CASSAMTDSNQPQHF.

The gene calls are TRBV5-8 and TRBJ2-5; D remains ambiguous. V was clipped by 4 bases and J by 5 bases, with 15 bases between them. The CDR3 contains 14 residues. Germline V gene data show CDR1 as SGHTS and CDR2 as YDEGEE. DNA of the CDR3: TGTGCCAGCAGCCTGACCGGGTTTCGTGAGACCCAGTACTTC. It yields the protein CASSLTGFRETQYF.

CDR3 sequence reads: CASGTSGSKADTQYF. CDR3 coding DNA: TGCGCCAGCGGGACTAGCGGGAGTAAGGCAGATACGCAGTATTTT. V usage is TRBV10-2 and J usage is TRBJ2-3, with 14 bases aligning to TRBD2. After removal of 8 bases from V and 4 bases from J, the junction contained 5 bases not matched to a gene. CDR3 length: 15 amino acids. Per germline, CDR1 WSHSY and CDR2 SAAADI.

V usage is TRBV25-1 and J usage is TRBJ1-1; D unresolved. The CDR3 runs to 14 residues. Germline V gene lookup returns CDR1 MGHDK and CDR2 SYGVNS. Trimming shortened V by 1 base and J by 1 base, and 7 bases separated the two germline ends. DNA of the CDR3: TGTGCCAGCAGTGAATCCCCCAGGAACACTGAAGCTTTCTTT. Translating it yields CASSESPRNTEAFF.

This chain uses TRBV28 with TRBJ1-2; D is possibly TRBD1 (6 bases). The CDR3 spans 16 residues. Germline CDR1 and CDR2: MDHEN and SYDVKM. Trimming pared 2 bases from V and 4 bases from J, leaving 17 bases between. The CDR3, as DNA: TGTGCCAGCAGTTTACGGCAGGGGAAAGGAGGCTATGGCTACACCTTC. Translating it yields CASSLRQGKGGYGYTF.

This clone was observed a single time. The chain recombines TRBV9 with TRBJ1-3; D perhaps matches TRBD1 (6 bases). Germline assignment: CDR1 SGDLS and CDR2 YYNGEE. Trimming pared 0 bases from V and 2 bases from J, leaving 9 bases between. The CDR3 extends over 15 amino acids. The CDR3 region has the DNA TGTGCCAGCAGCGTAGACAGGGCTGCTGGAAACACCATATATTTT. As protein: CASSVDRAAGNTIYF. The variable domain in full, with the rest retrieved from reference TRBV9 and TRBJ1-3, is DSGVTQTPKHLITATGQRVTLRCSPRSGDLSVYWYQQSLDQGLQFLIQYYNGEERAKGNILERFSAQQFPDLHSELNLSSLELGDSALYFCASSVDRAAGNTIYFGEGSWLTVV.

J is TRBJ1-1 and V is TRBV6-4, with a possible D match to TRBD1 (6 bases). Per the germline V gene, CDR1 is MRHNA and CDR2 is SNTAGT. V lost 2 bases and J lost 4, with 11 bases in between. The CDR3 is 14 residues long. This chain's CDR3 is CASSDTNRATEAFF. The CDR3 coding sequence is TGTGCCAGCAGTGACACCAACAGGGCCACTGAAGCTTTCTTT.